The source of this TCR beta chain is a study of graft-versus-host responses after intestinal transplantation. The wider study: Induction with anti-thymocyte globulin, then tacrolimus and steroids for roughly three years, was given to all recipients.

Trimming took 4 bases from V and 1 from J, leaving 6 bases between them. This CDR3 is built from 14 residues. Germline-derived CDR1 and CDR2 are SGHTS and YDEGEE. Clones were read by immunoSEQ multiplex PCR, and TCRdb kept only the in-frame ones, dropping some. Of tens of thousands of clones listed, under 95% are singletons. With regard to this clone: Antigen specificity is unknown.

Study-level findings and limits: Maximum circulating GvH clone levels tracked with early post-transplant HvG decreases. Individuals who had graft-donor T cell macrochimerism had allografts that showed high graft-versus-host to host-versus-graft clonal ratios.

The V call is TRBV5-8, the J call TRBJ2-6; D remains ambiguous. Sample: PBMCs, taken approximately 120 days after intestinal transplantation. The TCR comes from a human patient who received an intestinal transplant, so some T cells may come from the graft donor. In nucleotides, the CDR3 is TGTGCCAGCAGCCTTCCTTCTGGGGCCAACGTCCTGACTTTC. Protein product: CASSLPSGANVLTF.